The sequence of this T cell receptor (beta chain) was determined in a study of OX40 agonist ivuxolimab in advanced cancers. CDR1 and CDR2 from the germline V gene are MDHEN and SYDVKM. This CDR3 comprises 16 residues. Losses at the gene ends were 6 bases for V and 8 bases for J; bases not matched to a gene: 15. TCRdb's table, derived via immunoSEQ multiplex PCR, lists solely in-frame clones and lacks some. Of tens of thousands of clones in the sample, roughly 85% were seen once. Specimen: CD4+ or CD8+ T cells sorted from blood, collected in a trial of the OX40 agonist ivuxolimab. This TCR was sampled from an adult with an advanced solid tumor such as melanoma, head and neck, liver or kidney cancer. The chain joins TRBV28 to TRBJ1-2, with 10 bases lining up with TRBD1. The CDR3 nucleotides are TGTGCCAGCAGCAGTCTGACAGGGGGCCTCACGATGGGCTACACCTTC. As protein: CASSSLTGGLTMGYTF.